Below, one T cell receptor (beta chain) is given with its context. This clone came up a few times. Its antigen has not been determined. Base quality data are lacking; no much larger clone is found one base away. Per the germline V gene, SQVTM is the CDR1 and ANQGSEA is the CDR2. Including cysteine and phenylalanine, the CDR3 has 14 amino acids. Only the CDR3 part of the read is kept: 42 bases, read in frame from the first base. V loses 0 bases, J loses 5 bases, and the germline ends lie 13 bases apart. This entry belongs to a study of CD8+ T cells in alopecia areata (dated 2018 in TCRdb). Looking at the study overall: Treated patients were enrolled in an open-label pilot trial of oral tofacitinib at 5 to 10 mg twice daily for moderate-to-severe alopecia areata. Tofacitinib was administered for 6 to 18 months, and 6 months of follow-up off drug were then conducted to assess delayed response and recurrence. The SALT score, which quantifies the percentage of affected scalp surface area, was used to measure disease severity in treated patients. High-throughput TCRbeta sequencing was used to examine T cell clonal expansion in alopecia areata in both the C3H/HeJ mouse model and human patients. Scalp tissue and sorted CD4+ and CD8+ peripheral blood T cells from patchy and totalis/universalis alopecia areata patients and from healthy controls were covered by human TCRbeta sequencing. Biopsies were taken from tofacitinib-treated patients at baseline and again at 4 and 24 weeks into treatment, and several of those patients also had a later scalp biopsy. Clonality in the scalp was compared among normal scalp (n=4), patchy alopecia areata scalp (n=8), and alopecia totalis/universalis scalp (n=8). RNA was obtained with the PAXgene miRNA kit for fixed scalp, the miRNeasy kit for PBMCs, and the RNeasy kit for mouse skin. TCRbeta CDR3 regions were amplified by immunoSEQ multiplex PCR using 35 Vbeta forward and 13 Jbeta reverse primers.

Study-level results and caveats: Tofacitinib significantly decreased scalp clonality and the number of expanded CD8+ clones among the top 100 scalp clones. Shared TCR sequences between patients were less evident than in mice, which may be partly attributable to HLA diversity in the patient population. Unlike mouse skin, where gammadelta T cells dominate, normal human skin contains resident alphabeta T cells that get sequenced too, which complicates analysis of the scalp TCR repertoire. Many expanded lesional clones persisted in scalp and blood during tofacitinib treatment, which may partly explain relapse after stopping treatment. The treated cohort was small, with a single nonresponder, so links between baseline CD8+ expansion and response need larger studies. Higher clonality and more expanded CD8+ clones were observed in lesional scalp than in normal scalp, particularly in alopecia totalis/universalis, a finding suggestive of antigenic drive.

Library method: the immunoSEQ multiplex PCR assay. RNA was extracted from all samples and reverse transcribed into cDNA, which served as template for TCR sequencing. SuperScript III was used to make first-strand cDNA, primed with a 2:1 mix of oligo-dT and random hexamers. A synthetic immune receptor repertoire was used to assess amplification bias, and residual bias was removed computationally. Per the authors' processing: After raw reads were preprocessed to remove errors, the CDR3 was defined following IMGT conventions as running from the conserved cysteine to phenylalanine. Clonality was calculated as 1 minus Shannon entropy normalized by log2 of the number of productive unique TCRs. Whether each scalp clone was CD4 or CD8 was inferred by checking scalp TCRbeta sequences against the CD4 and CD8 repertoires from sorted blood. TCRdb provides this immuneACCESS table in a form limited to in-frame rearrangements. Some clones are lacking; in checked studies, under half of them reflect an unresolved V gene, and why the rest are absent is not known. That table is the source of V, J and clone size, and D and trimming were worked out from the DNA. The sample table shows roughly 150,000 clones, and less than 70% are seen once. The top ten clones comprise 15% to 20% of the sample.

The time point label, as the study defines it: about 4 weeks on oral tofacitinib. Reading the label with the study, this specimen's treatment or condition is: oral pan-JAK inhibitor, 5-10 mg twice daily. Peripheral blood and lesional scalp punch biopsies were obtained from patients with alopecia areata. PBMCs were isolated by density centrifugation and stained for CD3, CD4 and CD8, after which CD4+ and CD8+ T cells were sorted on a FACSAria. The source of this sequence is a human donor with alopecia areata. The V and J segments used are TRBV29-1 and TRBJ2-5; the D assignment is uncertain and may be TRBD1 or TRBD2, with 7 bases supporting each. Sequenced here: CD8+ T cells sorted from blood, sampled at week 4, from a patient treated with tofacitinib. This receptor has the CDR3 CSVEDRGGMETQYF. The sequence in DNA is TGCAGCGTTGAAGACAGGGGGGGCATGGAGACCCAGTACTTC.